The 9 T cell receptor beta chains given below trace back to one sample, sequenced in a study of blood T cell repertoires in COVID-19. Assay used: immunoSEQ multiplex PCR; TCRdb lists only in-frame clones, some missing. The data show 150,000 to 200,000 clones, with around 82% seen just once and roughly 11% held by the top ten. The specimen sequenced was peripheral blood. The receptors here all came from a man aged 55-75 years with active or convalescent COVID-19.

The chain carries TRBV6-5 and TRBJ2-1, with 8 bases matching TRBD2. V was clipped by 5 bases and J by 9 bases; unmatched bases: 3. This CDR3 comprises 12 residues. From germline, CDR1 is MNHEY and CDR2 SVGAGI. CDR3 in amino acids: CASSPGGSEQFF. Here the CDR3 DNA reads TGTGCCAGCAGTCCGGGGGGGAGTGAGCAGTTCTTC.

The chain is built from TRBV5-1 and TRBJ1-1; TRBD1 matches 7 bases. The germline gives CDR1 SGHRS, CDR2 YFSETQ. This CDR3 is built from 15 residues. With V trimmed by 8 bases and J by 4 bases, 14 bases remained unmatched. For the CDR3, the DNA is TGCGCCAGTAAGCAATTAAACAGGGGATCCACTGAAGCTTTCTTT. This translates into CASKQLNRGSTEAFF.

The count of this clone is one. This rearrangement joins TRBV18 to TRBJ2-6, with TRBD1 as a possible D gene (6 bases). Germline V CDR1 and CDR2: KGHSH, LQKENI. The ends were cut back, 11 bases at V and 0 bases at J, with 11 bases in the middle. The CDR3 covers 14 residues. The CDR3 spells CAAARGSGANVLTF. As DNA, the CDR3 is TGTGCCGCCGCCAGGGGCTCTGGGGCCAACGTCCTGACTTTC.

The genes are TRBV21-1 and TRBJ1-1; the table's D call, TRBD1, was not checked against the DNA. TRBV21-1 represents a pseudogene. The CDR3 is 14 residues long. The CDR3 here is CASSKRTGETEAFF. The CDR3 nucleotides are TGTGCCAGCAGCAAAAGGACAGGAGAGACTGAAGCTTTCTTT.

The chain couples TRBV5-6 to TRBJ1-2; maybe TRBD1 (5 bases). Trimming took 4 bases from V and 0 from J, leaving 7 bases between them. The CDR3 spans 13 residues. Germline V gene lookup returns CDR1 SGHDT and CDR2 YYEEEE. CDR3 coding DNA: TGTGCCAGCAGCCCGACAGCTAACTATGGCTACACCTTC. It specifies CASSPTANYGYTF.

This rearrangement joins TRBV27 to TRBJ2-1, with TRBD2 identical over 11 bases. The CDR3 is 16 amino acids. Germline V gene lookup returns CDR1 MNHEY and CDR2 SMNVEV (reference sequence). J lost 0 bases, V lost 6 bases, and 4 bases had no gene match. The CDR3: CASSPGLAVSYNEQFF. DNA of the CDR3: TGTGCCAGCAGCCCGGGACTAGCGGTCTCCTACAATGAGCAGTTCTTC.

V is TRBV24-1 and J is TRBJ2-1, with D possibly TRBD2 on 6 matching bases. The CDR3 has 14 amino acids. Germline loops: CDR1 KGHDR, CDR2 SFDVKD. V was clipped by 6 bases and J by 8 bases, with 16 bases between them. The CDR3 is CATSSSGGVHEQFF. CDR3 nucleotides: TGTGCCACCAGTTCCTCTGGAGGGGTTCATGAGCAGTTCTTC.

This chain links TRBV19 with TRBJ2-7; 8 bases agree with TRBD2. The germline V gene has CDR1 LNHDA and CDR2 SQIVND (reference sequence). The J segment lost 3 bases and the V segment lost 5 bases, leaving 9 bases of the junction unmatched. The CDR3 runs to 15 residues. The CDR3 loop reads CASSVQGGGHYEQYF. The CDR3 nucleotides read TGTGCCAGTAGTGTTCAGGGCGGGGGGCACTACGAGCAGTACTTC.

This clone was detected once. This chain links TRBV29-1 with TRBJ2-1; D call uncertain. The CDR3 contains 14 residues. Germline assignment: CDR1 SQVTM and CDR2 ANQGSEA. V gave up 2 bases and J gave up 2 bases, with 10 bases separating them. The CDR3 DNA follows: TGCAGCGTTGAAAGAGGCATCCCCTACAATGAGCAGTTCTTC. The encoded protein is CSVERGIPYNEQFF.